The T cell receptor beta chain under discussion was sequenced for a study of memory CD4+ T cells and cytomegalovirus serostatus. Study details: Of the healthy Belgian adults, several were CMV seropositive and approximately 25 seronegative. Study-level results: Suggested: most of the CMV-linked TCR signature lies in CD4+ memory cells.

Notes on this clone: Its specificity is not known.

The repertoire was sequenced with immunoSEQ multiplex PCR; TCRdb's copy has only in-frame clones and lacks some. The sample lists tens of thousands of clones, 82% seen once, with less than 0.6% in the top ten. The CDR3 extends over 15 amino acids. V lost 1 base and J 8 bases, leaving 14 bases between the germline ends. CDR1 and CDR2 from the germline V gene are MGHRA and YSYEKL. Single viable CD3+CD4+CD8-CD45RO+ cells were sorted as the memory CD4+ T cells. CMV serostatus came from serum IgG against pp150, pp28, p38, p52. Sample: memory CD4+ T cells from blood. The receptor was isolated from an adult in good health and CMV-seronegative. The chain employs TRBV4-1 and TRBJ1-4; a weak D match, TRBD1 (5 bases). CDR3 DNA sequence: TGCGCCAGCAGCCAAGGGGACCGGGCTGAAGAAAAACTGTTTTTT. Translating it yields CASSQGDRAEEKLFF.